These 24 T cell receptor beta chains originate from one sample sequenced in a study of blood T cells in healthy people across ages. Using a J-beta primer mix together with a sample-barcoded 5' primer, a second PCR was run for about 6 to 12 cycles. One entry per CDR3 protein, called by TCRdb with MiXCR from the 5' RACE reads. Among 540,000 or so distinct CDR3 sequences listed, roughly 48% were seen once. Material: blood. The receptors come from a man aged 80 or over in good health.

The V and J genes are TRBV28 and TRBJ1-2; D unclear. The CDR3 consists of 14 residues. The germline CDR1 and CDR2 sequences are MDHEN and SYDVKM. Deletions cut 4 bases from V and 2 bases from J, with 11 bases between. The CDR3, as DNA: TGTGCCAGCAGTTGGGGTAGCGAAAACTATGGCTACACCTTC. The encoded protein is CASSWGSENYGYTF.

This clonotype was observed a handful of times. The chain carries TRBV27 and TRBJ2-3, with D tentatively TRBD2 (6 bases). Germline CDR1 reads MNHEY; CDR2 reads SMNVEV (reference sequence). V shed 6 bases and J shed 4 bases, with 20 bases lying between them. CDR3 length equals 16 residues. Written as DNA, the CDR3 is TGTGCCAGCAGACAAACCCCGGGACTTCCCCCAGATACGCAGTATTTT. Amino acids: CASRQTPGLPPDTQYF.

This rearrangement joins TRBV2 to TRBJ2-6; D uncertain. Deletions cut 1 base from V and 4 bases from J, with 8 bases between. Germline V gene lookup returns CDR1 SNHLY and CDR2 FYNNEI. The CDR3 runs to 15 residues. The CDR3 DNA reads TGTGCCAGCAGTGAAGGACTCCTCGGGGCCAACGTCCTGACTTTC. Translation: CASSEGLLGANVLTF.

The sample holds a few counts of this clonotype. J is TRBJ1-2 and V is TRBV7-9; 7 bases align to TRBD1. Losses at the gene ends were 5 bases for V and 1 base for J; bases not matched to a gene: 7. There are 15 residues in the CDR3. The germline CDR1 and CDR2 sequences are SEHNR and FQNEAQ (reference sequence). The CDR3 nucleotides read TGTGCCAGCAGCCTAAACAGGGGTGGTAACTATGGCTACACCTTC. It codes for CASSLNRGGNYGYTF. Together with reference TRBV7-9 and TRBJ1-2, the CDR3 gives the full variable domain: DTGVSQNPRHKITKRGQNVTFRCDPISEHNRLYWYRQTLGQGPEFLTYFQNEAQLEKSRLLSDRFSAERPKGSFSTLEIQRTEQGDSAMYLCASSLNRGGNYGYTFGSGTRLTVV.

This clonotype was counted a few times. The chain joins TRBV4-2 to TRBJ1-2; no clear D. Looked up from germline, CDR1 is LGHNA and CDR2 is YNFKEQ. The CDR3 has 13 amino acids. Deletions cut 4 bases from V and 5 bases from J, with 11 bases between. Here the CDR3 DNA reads TGTGCCAGCAGCCCACAAGGGCGGTATGGCTACACCTTC. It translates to CASSPQGRYGYTF.

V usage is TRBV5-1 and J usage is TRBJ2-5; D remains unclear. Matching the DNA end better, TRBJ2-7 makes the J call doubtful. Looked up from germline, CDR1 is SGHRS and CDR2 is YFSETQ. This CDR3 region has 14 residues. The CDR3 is CASSLELSSYEQYF. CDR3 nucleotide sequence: TGCGCCAGCAGCTTGGAACTGAGCTCCTACGAGCAGTACTTC.

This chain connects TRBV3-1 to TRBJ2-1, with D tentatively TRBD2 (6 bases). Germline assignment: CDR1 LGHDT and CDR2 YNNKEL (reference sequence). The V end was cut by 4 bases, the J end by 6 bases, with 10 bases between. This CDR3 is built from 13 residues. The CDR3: CASSLGTFNEQFF. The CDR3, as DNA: TGTGCCAGCAGCCTAGGGACTTTCAATGAGCAGTTCTTC.

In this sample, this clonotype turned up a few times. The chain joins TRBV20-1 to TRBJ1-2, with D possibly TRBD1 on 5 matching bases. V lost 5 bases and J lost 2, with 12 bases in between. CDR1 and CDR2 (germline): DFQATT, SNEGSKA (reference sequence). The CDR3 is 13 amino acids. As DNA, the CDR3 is TGCAGTGCTTTCGGGACGGAAAACTATGGCTACACCTTC. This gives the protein CSAFGTENYGYTF.

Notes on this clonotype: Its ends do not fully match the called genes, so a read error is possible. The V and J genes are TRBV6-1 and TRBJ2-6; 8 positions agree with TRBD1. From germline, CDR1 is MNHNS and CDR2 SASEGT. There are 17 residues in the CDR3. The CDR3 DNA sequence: TGTGCCAGCGGTGAAGGGACAGGCGGCTCTGGGGCCAACGTCCTGACTTTC. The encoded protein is CASGEGTGGSGANVLTF.

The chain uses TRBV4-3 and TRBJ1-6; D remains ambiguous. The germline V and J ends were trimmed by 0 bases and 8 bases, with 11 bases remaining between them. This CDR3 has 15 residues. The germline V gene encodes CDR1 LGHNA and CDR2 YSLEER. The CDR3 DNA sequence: TGCGCCAGCAGCCAAGAAAGAGGGTTGTATTCACCCCTCCACTTT. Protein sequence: CASSQERGLYSPLHF.

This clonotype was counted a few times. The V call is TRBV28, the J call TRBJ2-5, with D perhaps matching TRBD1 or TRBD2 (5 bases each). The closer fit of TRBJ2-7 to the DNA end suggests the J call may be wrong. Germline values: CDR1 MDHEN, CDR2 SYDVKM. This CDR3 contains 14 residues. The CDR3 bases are TGTGCCAGCAGTTTACCAGGGAGAGGCTACGAGCAGTACTTC. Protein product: CASSLPGRGYEQYF.

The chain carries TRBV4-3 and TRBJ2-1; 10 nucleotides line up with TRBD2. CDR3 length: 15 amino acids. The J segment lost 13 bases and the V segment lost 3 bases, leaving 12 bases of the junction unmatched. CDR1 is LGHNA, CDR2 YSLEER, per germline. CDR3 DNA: TGCGCCAGCAGCCAGTCTAGCGGGAGCGCGGAGACCCAGTTCTTC. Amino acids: CASSQSSGSAETQFF.

This CDR3 is CASSQVVDTDTQYF. The CDR3 DNA reads TGTGCCAGCAGCCAGGTCGTTGACACAGATACGCAGTATTTT. The rearrangement links TRBV3-1 to TRBJ2-3, with D unclear. CDR3 size: 14 residues. V lost 3 bases to trimming and J lost 2 bases, with 9 bases between them. Germline V CDR1 and CDR2: LGHDT, YNNKEL (reference sequence).

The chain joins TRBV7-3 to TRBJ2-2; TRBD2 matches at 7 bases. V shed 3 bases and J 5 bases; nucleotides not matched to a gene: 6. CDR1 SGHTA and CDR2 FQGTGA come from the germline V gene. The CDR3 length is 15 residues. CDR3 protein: CASSFVSGDTGELFF. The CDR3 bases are TGTGCCAGCAGCTTCGTCAGCGGGGATACCGGGGAGCTGTTTTTT.

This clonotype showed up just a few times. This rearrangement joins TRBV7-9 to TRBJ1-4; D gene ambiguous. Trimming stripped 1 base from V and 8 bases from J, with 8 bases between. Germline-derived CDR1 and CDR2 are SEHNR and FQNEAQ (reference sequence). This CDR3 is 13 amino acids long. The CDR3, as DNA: TGTGCCAGCAGCTTAGATGTCGAGGAAAAACTGTTTTTT. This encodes CASSLDVEEKLFF.

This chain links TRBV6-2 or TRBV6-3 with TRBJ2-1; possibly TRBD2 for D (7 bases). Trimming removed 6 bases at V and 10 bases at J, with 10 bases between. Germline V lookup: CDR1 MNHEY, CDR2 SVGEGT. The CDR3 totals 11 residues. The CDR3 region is CASRRGGEQFF. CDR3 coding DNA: TGTGCCAGCAGGAGGGGGGGCGAGCAGTTCTTC.

The CDR3 region is CASSHGTGRHEQYF. CDR3 sequence (DNA): TGTGCCAGCAGCCACGGGACAGGGCGACACGAGCAGTACTTC. This chain connects TRBV3-1 to TRBJ2-7, with 9 bases that match TRBD1. Germline V gene data show CDR1 as LGHDT and CDR2 as YNNKEL (reference sequence). V shed 3 bases, J shed 5 bases, and the junction held 5 bases outside the gene matches. The CDR3 is made up of 14 amino acids.

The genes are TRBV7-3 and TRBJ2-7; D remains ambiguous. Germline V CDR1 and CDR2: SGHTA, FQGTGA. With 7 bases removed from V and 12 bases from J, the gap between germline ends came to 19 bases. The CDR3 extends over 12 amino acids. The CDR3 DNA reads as TGTGCCAGCACCCCCGACGGCGCGGATTGGTACTTC. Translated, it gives CASTPDGADWYF.

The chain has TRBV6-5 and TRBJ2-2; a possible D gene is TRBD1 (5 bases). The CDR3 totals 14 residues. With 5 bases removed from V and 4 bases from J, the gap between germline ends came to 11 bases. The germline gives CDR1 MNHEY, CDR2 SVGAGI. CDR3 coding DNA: TGTGCCAGCAGTCGACAGCCCAGCACCGGGGAGCTGTTTTTT. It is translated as CASSRQPSTGELFF.

CDR3 region: CASSSDPGTRTDTQYF. The CDR3 region has the DNA TGTGCCAGCAGCTCGGACCCGGGGACACGCACAGATACGCAGTATTTT. The V call is TRBV5-5, the J call TRBJ2-3; possible D gene TRBD1, 6 bases. This CDR3 contains 16 residues. V was cut by 3 bases and J by 1 base, with 15 bases left in between. Germline V gene sequence: CDR1 SGHKS, CDR2 YYEKEE (reference sequence).

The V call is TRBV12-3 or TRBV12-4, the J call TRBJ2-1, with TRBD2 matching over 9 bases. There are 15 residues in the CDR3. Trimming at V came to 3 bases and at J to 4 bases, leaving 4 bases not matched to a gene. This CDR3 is CASSFSGGLYNEQFF. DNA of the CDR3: TGTGCCAGCAGTTTTAGCGGGGGCCTGTACAATGAGCAGTTCTTC.

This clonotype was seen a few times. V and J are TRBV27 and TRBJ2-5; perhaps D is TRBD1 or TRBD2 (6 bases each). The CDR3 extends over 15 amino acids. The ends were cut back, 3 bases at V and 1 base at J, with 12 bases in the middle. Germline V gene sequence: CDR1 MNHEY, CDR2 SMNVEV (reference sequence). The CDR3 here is CASSFIRGLQETQYF. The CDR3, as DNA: TGTGCCAGCAGTTTTATTCGGGGGCTCCAAGAGACCCAGTACTTC.

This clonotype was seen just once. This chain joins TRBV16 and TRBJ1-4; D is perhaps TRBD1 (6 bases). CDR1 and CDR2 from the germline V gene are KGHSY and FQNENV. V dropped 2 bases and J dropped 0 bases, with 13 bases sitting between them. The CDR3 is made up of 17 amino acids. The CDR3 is CASSQDGGETTNEKLFF. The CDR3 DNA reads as TGTGCCAGCAGCCAAGATGGGGGCGAAACAACTAATGAAAAACTGTTTTTT.

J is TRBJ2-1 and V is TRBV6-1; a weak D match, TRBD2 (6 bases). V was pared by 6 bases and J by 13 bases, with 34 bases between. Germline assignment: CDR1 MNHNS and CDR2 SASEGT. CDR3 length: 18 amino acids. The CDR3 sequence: CASRAQQRARPWAETQFF. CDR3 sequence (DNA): TGTGCCAGCAGGGCTCAGCAGCGGGCTAGACCTTGGGCAGAGACCCAGTTCTTC.